The clone carrying this T cell receptor beta chain came up many times. What it binds is not known. This library used around 400 ng RNA and molecular barcoded adaptors spanning alpha/delta and beta/gamma chains. Each CDR3 protein is one row after TCRdb ran MiXCR on the reads. Found here are 100,000 to 150,000 distinct CDR3 sequences, roughly an eighth of them singletons; the top ten hold approximately 8%. These data are taken from a study of read filtering for tumor transcriptome and immune sequencing. Study-level information: Among patients, 17 were male and about 15 female, aged 47 to 80 (mean around 68). Whole-transcriptome libraries were prepared after DNase treatment.

CDR1 is DFQATT, CDR2 SNEGSKA, per germline (reference sequence). The CDR3 spans 11 residues. Trimming took off 5 bases at V and 7 bases at J, with 12 bases between the two ends. Study conclusions and caveats: RNA-seq captured clonotypes less deeply and reliably than IR-seq.

The chain has TRBV20-1 and TRBJ2-7; the D gene is possibly TRBD2 (6 bases). Source material: a population of CD138-negative cells sorted from bone marrow. The source is a donor over 35 with multiple myeloma. The CDR3 DNA reads TGCAGTGCTTGGCGGGCGGGAGAGCAGTACTTC. Protein sequence: CSAWRAGEQYF.